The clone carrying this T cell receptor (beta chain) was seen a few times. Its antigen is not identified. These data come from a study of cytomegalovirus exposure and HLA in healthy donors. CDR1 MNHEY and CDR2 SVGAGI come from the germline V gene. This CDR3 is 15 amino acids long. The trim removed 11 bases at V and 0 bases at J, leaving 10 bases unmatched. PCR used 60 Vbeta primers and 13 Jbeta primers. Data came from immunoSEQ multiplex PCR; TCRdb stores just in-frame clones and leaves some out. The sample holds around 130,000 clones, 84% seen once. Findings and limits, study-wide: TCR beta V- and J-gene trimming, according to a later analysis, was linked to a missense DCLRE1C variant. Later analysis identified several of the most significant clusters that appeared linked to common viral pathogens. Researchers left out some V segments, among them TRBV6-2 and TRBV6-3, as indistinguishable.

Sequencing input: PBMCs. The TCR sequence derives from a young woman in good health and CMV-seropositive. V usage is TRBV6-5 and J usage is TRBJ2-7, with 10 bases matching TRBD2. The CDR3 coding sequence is TGTGCCGCGGGGCTAGCGGGGGCTAGCTCCTACGAGCAGTACTTC. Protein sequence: CAAGLAGASSYEQYF.